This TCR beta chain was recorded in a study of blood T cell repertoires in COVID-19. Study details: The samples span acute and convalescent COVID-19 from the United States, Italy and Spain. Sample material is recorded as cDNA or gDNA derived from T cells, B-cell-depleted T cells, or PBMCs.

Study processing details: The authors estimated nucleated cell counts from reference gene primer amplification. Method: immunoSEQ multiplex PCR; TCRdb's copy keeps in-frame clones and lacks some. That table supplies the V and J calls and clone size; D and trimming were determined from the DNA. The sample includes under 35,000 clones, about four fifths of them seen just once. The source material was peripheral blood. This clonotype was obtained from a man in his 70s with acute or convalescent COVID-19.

The CDR3 region has the DNA TGTGCCAGCAGCTCGGGGCTAGCGGCTAGCACAGATACGCAGTATTTT. Residues: CASSSGLAASTDTQYF. V and J are TRBV7-8 and TRBJ2-3, with 7 bases fitting TRBD2. V shed 4 bases, J shed 0 bases, and the junction held 7 bases outside the gene matches. Germline-derived CDR1 and CDR2 are SGHVS and FQNEAQ. The CDR3 length is 16 residues.